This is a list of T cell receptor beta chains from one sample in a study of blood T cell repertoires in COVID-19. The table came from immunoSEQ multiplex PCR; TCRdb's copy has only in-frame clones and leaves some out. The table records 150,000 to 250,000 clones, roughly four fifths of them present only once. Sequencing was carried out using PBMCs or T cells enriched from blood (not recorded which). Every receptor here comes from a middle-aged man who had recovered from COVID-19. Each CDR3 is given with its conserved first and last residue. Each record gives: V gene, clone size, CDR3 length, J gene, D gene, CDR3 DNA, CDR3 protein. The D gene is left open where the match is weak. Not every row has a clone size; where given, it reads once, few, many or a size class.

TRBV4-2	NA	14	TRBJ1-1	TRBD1	TGTGCCAGCAGCCGACAGGGGGCCGGCACTGAAGCTTTCTTT	CASSRQGAGTEAFF
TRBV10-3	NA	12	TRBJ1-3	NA	TGTGCCATCAGTTACCGGTCGGGGAGCATATATTTT	CAISYRSGSIYF
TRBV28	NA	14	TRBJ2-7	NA	TGTGCCAGCAGCCCTAACAGGGTATCCTACGAGCAGTACTTC	CASSPNRVSYEQYF
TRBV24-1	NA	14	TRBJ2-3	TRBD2	TGTGCCACCAGTGAAGCGGGGGGCACAGATACGCAGTATTTT	CATSEAGGTDTQYF
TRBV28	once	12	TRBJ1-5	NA	TGTGCCAGCAACCGAGGCAATCAGCCCCAGCATTTT	CASNRGNQPQHF
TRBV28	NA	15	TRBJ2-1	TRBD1	TGTGCCAGCAGTTTCTCACAGGGGGTCACGAATGAGCAGTTCTTC	CASSFSQGVTNEQFF
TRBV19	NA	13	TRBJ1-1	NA	TGTGCCAGTAGTATCAGAAAGAACACTGAAGCTTTCTTT	CASSIRKNTEAFF
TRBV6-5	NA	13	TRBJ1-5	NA	TGTGCCAGCGTGAGGAATAGCAATCAGCCCCAGCATTTT	CASVRNSNQPQHF
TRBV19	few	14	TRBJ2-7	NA	TGTGCCAGTAGTATAGGACTCCTCTCCTACGAGCAGTACTTC	CASSIGLLSYEQYF
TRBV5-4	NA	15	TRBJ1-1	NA	TGTGCCAGCAGAGACCCCGAAAGGGGGAACACTGAAGCTTTCTTT	CASRDPERGNTEAFF
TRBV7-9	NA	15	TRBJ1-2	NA	TGTGCCAGCAGCTTAGAGGACAGAGAGAACTATGGCTACACCTTC	CASSLEDRENYGYTF
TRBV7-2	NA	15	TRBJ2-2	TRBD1	TGTGCCAGCAGCTTGGGGACAGGGGTCGGGGGGGAGCTGTTTTTT	CASSLGTGVGGELFF
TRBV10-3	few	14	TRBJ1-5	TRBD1	TGTGCCATCAGTGAGCGGGACAGGTATCAGCCCCAGCATTTT	CAISERDRYQPQHF
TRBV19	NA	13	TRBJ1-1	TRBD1	TGTGCCAGTAGCGGACAGGCGATTACTGAAGCTTTCTTT	CASSGQAITEAFF
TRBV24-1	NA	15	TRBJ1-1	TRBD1	TGTGCCACCAGTGATGGGGGGACAGGGGTGAATGAAGCTTTCTTT	CATSDGGTGVNEAFF
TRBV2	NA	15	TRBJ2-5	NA	TGTGCCAGCAGTGCGGAAGGACGGGGGAAAGAGACCCAGTACTTC	CASSAEGRGKETQYF
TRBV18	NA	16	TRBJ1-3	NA	TGTGCCAGCTCACCTTTCGACAGCAGCTCTGGAAACACCATATATTTT	CASSPFDSSSGNTIYF